What follows are 20 T cell receptor beta chains derived from one specimen sequenced in a study of Ad26.COV2.S vaccination and SARS-CoV-2 variants. Clones were sequenced by immunoSEQ multiplex PCR, and TCRdb holds only the in-frame ones, with some missing. The sample consists of fewer than 500,000 clones, 80% to 90% of them appearing once. As for treatment: roughly 19 received Ad26.COV2.S at low or high dose, single or two shots; a few received placebo; per-sample allocation not given. Specimens were obtained on day 63 following the first vaccine or placebo injection. The sample here was peripheral blood, taken in a trial of Ad26.COV2.S vaccine versus placebo. The receptors stem from a person between 18 and 65 years old who received the Ad26.COV2.S COVID-19 vaccine or a placebo.

This rearrangement joins TRBV7-2 to TRBJ2-6; D is possibly TRBD1 (6 bases). This CDR3 contains 15 residues. Germline V gene lookup returns CDR1 SGHTA and CDR2 FQGNSA. The V end lost 5 bases, the J end lost 4 bases, and 12 bases lay between the germline ends. Here the CDR3 reads CASSPLGAGANVLTF. CDR3 DNA: TGTGCCAGCAGCCCCCTGGGGGCCGGGGCCAACGTCCTGACTTTC. Together with reference TRBV7-2 and TRBJ2-6, the CDR3 gives the full variable domain: GAGVSQSPSNKVTEKGKDVELRCDPISGHTALYWYRQSLGQGLEFLIYFQGNSAPDKSGLPSDRFSAERTGGSVSTLTIQRTQQEDSAVYLCASSPLGAGANVLTFGAGSRLTVL.

The chain couples TRBV7-9 to TRBJ1-4; D ambiguous. Per the germline V gene, CDR1 is SEHNR and CDR2 is FQNEAQ (reference sequence). The length of the CDR3 is 15 residues. V gave up 3 bases and J gave up 0 bases, with 8 bases separating them. The CDR3 coding sequence is TGTGCCAGCAGCTTCCCAAGGGCAACTAATGAAAAACTGTTTTTT. Residues: CASSFPRATNEKLFF.

The chain joins TRBV27 to TRBJ2-2; 10 positions match TRBD1. Germline-derived CDR1 and CDR2 are MNHEY and SMNVEV (reference sequence). This CDR3 is built from 14 residues. After removal of 6 bases from V and 8 bases from J, the junction contained 6 bases not matched to a gene. CDR3: CASSFGQGEGELFF. In DNA form, the CDR3 reads TGTGCCAGCAGCTTCGGACAGGGGGAAGGGGAGCTGTTTTTT.

The chain carries TRBV3-1 (or the pseudogene TRBV3-2) and TRBJ1-2; 9 bases map to TRBD1. CDR1 is LGHDT and CDR2 is YNNKEL in the germline V gene (reference sequence). This CDR3 contains 17 residues. J was trimmed by 1 base and V by 0 bases; bases with no gene match: 6. CDR3 amino acids: CASSQDWGTGLNYGYTF. The CDR3 DNA follows: TGTGCCAGCAGCCAAGATTGGGGGACAGGGCTTAACTATGGCTACACCTTC.

This sequence joins TRBV5-1 and TRBJ1-6; D is possibly TRBD1 (5 bases). V lost 0 bases and J 9 bases, leaving 7 bases between the germline ends. The CDR3 sequence is 13 residues long. Germline-derived CDR1 and CDR2 are SGHRS and YFSETQ. CDR3 loop: CASSLGGSSPLHF. CDR3 in DNA: TGCGCCAGCAGCTTGGGGGGGAGTTCACCCCTCCACTTT.

This clone was recorded only once. The chain recombines TRBV6-5 with TRBJ1-6, with 7 bases lining up with TRBD1. Germline V gives CDR1 MNHEY, CDR2 SVGAGI. CDR3 length: 13 amino acids. J was trimmed by 9 bases and V by 9 bases; bases with no gene match: 8. CDR3 sequence reads: CASNRQGGSPLHF. The DNA of the CDR3 is TGTGCCAGTAATCGACAGGGAGGTTCACCCCTCCACTTT.

V is TRBV18 and J is TRBJ1-1; TRBD1 might be the D (5 bases). Germline V gene sequence: CDR1 KGHSH, CDR2 LQKENI. This CDR3 is built from 14 residues. V was shortened by 4 bases and J by 6 bases, with 15 bases between the two germline ends. In nucleotides, the CDR3 is TGTGCCAGCTCACGCCCGGGGACGGGGGCTGAAGCTTTCTTT. Translating it yields CASSRPGTGAEAFF.

The rearrangement uses TRBV9 and TRBJ2-2; no reliable D call. The ends were cut back, 0 bases at V and 1 base at J, with 10 bases in the middle. From germline, CDR1 is SGDLS and CDR2 YYNGEE. This CDR3 is 16 amino acids long. CDR3: CASSVAARLNTGELFF. Written as DNA, the CDR3 is TGTGCCAGCAGCGTAGCTGCGCGGTTGAACACCGGGGAGCTGTTTTTT.

The CDR3 protein is CASSGPGVVPGELFF. In nucleotides, the CDR3 is TGTGCCAGCAGCGGCCCAGGGGTGGTTCCCGGGGAGCTGTTTTTT. The chain is built from TRBV6-5 and TRBJ2-2, with D maybe TRBD1 (6 bases). The ends were cut back, 6 bases at V and 6 bases at J, with 17 bases in the middle. CDR3 length equals 15 residues. Germline assignment: CDR1 MNHEY and CDR2 SVGAGI.

This clone was observed many times. This chain links TRBV4-1 with TRBJ1-2; unclear D gene. The V and J ends lost 6 bases and 5 bases respectively, with 16 bases between them. The CDR3 loop spans 14 amino acids. Germline V lookup: CDR1 MGHRA, CDR2 YSYEKL. Written as DNA, the CDR3 is TGCGCCAGCAGGCCGCTTCTCGACTTGTATGGCTACACCTTC. Translating it yields CASRPLLDLYGYTF.

The genes are TRBV5-1 and TRBJ1-2, with TRBD1 as a possible D gene (5 bases). CDR1 SGHRS and CDR2 YFSETQ come from the germline V gene. This CDR3 has 14 residues. Trimming took off 7 bases at V and 5 bases at J, with 18 bases between the two ends. CDR3 region: CASSRDSQFYGYTF. The CDR3, as DNA: TGCGCCAGCTCCCGCGACAGCCAGTTTTATGGCTACACCTTC.

The CDR3 loop reads CASKRQNTEAFF. The CDR3 DNA follows: TGTGCCAGCAAAAGACAGAACACTGAAGCTTTCTTT. V and J are TRBV6-5 and TRBJ1-1; D ambiguous. This CDR3 is built from 12 residues. The V end lost 7 bases, the J end lost 1 base, and 7 bases lay between the germline ends. Per the germline V gene, CDR1 is MNHEY and CDR2 is SVGAGI.

CDR3 amino acids: CASSHYNRLTEAFF. The CDR3 bases are TGTGCCAGCAGTCATTACAACCGGCTCACTGAAGCTTTCTTT. The rearrangement uses TRBV6-5 and TRBJ1-1; D gene ambiguous. The CDR3 is 14 residues long. Trimming removed 5 bases at V and 4 bases at J, with 14 bases between. Germline V gene lookup returns CDR1 MNHEY and CDR2 SVGAGI.

This CDR3 is CASSLDRANTGELFF. In DNA form, the CDR3 reads TGTGCCAGCAGCTTAGACAGGGCGAACACCGGGGAGCTGTTTTTT. This chain uses TRBV7-2 with TRBJ2-2; possible D gene TRBD1, 6 bases. V was trimmed by 1 base and J by 0 bases, leaving 6 bases between them. The CDR3 length is 15 residues. The germline V gene encodes CDR1 SGHTA and CDR2 FQGNSA.

V and J are TRBV6-5 and TRBJ1-1; 7 positions match TRBD1. The CDR3 consists of 14 residues. Germline CDR1 is MNHEY and CDR2 is SVGAGI. J gave up 2 bases and V 6 bases, and 6 bases lay outside the gene matches. CDR3 sequence: CASRTRGYNTEAFF. The CDR3 nucleotides are TGTGCCAGCAGGACCAGGGGGTATAACACTGAAGCTTTCTTT.

The chain is built from TRBV14 and TRBJ1-1; D gene uncertain. Germline V gene data show CDR1 as SGHDN and CDR2 as FVKESK. The germline V and J ends were trimmed by 1 base and 9 bases, with 9 bases remaining between them. The CDR3 is made up of 12 amino acids. CDR3 nucleotides: TGTGCCAGCAGCCAAGTTTACAGCAAAGCTTTCTTT. It specifies CASSQVYSKAFF.

The genes are TRBV6-4 and TRBJ2-3; D might be TRBD2 (5 bases). The V end was cut by 4 bases, the J end by 3 bases, with 11 bases between. The CDR3 has 14 residues. CDR1 is MRHNA and CDR2 is SNTAGT in the germline V gene. CDR3 loop: CASSGGEHTDTQYF. DNA of the CDR3: TGTGCCAGCAGTGGTGGGGAGCATACAGATACGCAGTATTTT.

The rearrangement joins TRBV4-1 to TRBJ2-5; TRBD1 aligns across 9 bases. Germline V lookup: CDR1 MGHRA, CDR2 YSYEKL. After removal of 1 base from V and 3 bases from J, the junction contained 3 bases not matched to a gene. The CDR3 has 15 amino acids. Written as DNA, the CDR3 is TGCGCCAGCAGCCAAGTTTGGGACAGGGAAGAGACCCAGTACTTC. It translates to CASSQVWDREETQYF.

The chain uses TRBV24-1 and TRBJ1-1; 7 bases are a match to TRBD1. After removal of 4 bases from V and 3 bases from J, the junction contained 1 base not matched to a gene. The CDR3 totals 13 residues. Germline V lookup: CDR1 KGHDR, CDR2 SFDVKD. CDR3 sequence (DNA): TGTGCCACCAGTGAGACAGGGTACACTGAAGCTTTCTTT. Its protein product is CATSETGYTEAFF.

V and J are TRBV5-1 and TRBJ2-1, with 8 bases lining up with TRBD2. J was trimmed by 2 bases and V by 0 bases; bases with no gene match: 1. This CDR3 has 15 residues. Per the germline V gene, CDR1 is SGHRS and CDR2 is YFSETQ. The CDR3 DNA sequence: TGCGCCAGCAGCTTGGGCGGGAGGACCTACAATGAGCAGTTCTTC. The encoded protein is CASSLGGRTYNEQFF.